What follows describes a single T cell receptor (beta chain). Antigen: not known. A second PCR, run for about 7 to 11 cycles, used a sample-barcoded 5' primer plus a J-beta primer mix. Tags on each cDNA molecule came from a template-switch adaptor with 12 random nucleotides. TCRdb reprocessed the 5' RACE reads with MiXCR, giving one entry per CDR3 protein. This table has 1.5 million to 1.9 million distinct CDR3 sequences, less than 45% appearing once. This record belongs to a study of blood T cells in healthy people across ages. The study's findings and limits: More naive CD4+ cells and higher diversity were found in long-lived than in aged donors.

The CDR3 length is 15 residues. The V gene's germline CDR1 is DFQATT and CDR2 SNEGSKA (reference sequence). V was shortened by 6 bases and J by 7 bases, with 22 bases between the two germline ends. The clonotype was recovered from a woman aged 18 to 35 in good health. Sequencing was performed on blood. This sequence joins TRBV20-1 and TRBJ2-1, with D possibly matching TRBD2 (7 bases). The CDR3 protein is CSAALGRRGGNEQFF. As DNA, the CDR3 is TGCAGTGCAGCACTAGGACGTAGGGGGGGAAATGAGCAGTTCTTC.